This T cell receptor beta chain was profiled in a study of response to subunit inactivated influenza vaccine. Study-level points and caveats: The authors suggested that few new T cells are recruited per seasonal influenza vaccination.

For this clonotype: Antigen specificity is unknown.

Germline loops: CDR1 SGHRS, CDR2 YFSETQ. The CDR3 loop spans 16 amino acids. Unmatched junction bases numbered 8, after V lost 6 bases and J lost 3 bases. TCRdb recomputed calls from the RT-PCR reads with MiXCR, one row per CDR3 protein. The table lists 400,000 to 650,000 distinct CDR3 sequences, approximately 7.2% of them singletons. This specimen was PBMCs from blood, taken less than 30 months after vaccination. This clonotype was obtained from a man in his fifties or sixties who received an inactivated influenza vaccine. The chain has TRBV5-1 and TRBJ2-3; 12 nucleotides agree with TRBD2. CDR3 residues: CASMTSGSLTTDTQYF. The DNA of the CDR3 is TGCGCCAGCATGACTAGCGGGAGCCTAACGACAGATACGCAGTATTTT.